Shown below are 17 T cell receptor beta chains from a single sample sequenced in a study of cytomegalovirus exposure and HLA in healthy donors (dated by TCRdb to the late 2010s). Library generation was performed with the immunoSEQ multiplex PCR assay. A mixture of 60 forward primers for TCR Vbeta segments and 13 reverse primers for TCR Jbeta segments was used in the multiplex PCR. TCRdb holds this immuneACCESS table with in-frame rearrangements only. Some clones are missing; in checked studies, unresolved V genes explain under half, and the rest has no known cause. Across this sample there are 80,000 to 95,000 clones, with more than 75% seen only once. Clones ranked in the top ten supply roughly 9.2% of the sample. The sample taken for sequencing was PBMCs. The receptors here all came from a man aged 25 to 40 in good health and CMV-seropositive.

The chain has TRBV10-1 and TRBJ2-1; 8 bases match TRBD2. The germline V gene encodes CDR1 WNHNN and CDR2 SYGVQD (reference sequence). Unmatched junction bases numbered 8, after V lost 5 bases and J lost 5 bases. The CDR3 has 15 residues. The CDR3 DNA follows: TGCGCCAGCAGTCCGAGCGGGAGAGGGGACAATGAGCAGTTCTTC. Amino acids: CASSPSGRGDNEQFF.

The chain joins TRBV5-1 to TRBJ2-1; possibly TRBD1 for D (5 bases). Germline V gene sequence: CDR1 SGHRS, CDR2 YFSETQ. V dropped 0 bases and J dropped 4 bases, with 11 bases sitting between them. This CDR3 is built from 15 residues. The CDR3 sequence: CASSLVGQGYNEQFF. CDR3 DNA: TGCGCCAGCAGCTTGGTAGGACAAGGATACAATGAGCAGTTCTTC.

V is TRBV7-6 and J is TRBJ1-1; 7 bases map to TRBD1. Germline CDR1 SGHVS, CDR2 FNYEAQ. Trimming cost V 5 bases and J 7 bases; bases outside gene matches: 7. The length of the CDR3 is 13 residues. The CDR3, as DNA: TGTGCCAGCAGCCGATCAGGGGGGCGTGAAGCTTTCTTT. Translated, it gives CASSRSGGREAFF.

J is TRBJ1-5 and V is TRBV10-3; tentatively, D is TRBD1 (5 bases). CDR1 is ENHRY and CDR2 is SYGVKD in the germline V gene. The CDR3 length is 13 residues. Trimming removed 2 bases at V and 7 bases at J, with 9 bases between. DNA of the CDR3: TGTGCCATCAGTGAGACAGGTGGACAGCCCCAGCATTTT. Protein: CAISETGGQPQHF.

As for this clone: The same CDR3 arises from other DNA sequences in this sample as well. The chain employs TRBV27 and TRBJ1-2; 8 nucleotides agree with TRBD1. V dropped 0 bases and J dropped 6; count of bases not matched to a gene: 9. CDR3 length: 16 residues. Germline lookup yields CDR1 MNHEY and CDR2 SMNVEV (reference sequence). This chain's CDR3 is CASSLSGQGRFHGYTF. Here the CDR3 DNA reads TGTGCCAGCAGTTTATCAGGACAGGGAAGGTTCCATGGCTACACCTTC.

The chain employs TRBV4-2 and TRBJ2-1, with D tentatively TRBD2 (5 bases). Germline CDR1 and CDR2: LGHNA and YNFKEQ. V lost 4 bases, J lost 7 bases, and 17 bases lay in between. The length of the CDR3 is 15 residues. The CDR3 bases are TGTGCCAGCAGCCCCATGGGGAGTTTTTCGAATGAGCAGTTCTTC. Translating gives CASSPMGSFSNEQFF.

The chain carries TRBV6-5 and TRBJ2-5; 10 positions match TRBD2. This CDR3 comprises 13 residues. V shed 5 bases, J shed 4 bases, and the junction held 1 base outside the gene matches. Germline loops: CDR1 MNHEY, CDR2 SVGAGI. This CDR3 reads CASSLAGVETQYF. Here the CDR3 DNA reads TGTGCCAGCAGTCTAGCGGGAGTAGAGACCCAGTACTTC.

The J gene is TRBJ2-7, the V gene TRBV28; weak D call: TRBD1 (6 bases). V was trimmed by 5 bases and J by 2 bases, leaving 13 bases between them. Germline V lookup: CDR1 MDHEN, CDR2 SYDVKM. The CDR3 is made up of 14 amino acids. The CDR3 region is CASSPLQGPYEQYF. For the CDR3, the DNA is TGTGCCAGCAGTCCCCTCCAGGGGCCCTACGAGCAGTACTTC.

This chain joins TRBV7-9 and TRBJ2-5, with D perhaps TRBD1 (5 bases). The CDR3 is 16 amino acids. V lost 1 base to trimming and J lost 2 bases, with 14 bases between them. CDR1 is SEHNR, CDR2 FQNEAQ, per germline (reference sequence). CDR3 sequence (DNA): TGTGCCAGCAGCTTAGGGGGCGGAGATCGTCAAGAGACCCAGTACTTC. It yields the protein CASSLGGGDRQETQYF.

J is TRBJ2-5 and V is TRBV7-8; D not resolved. There are 12 residues in the CDR3. The V and J ends lost 0 bases and 12 bases respectively, with 11 bases between them. CDR1 and CDR2 (germline): SGHVS, FQNEAQ. In nucleotides, the CDR3 is TGTGCCAGCAGCTTAGCGCCTGAAGAGGAGTACTTC. Translating it yields CASSLAPEEEYF.

The chain links TRBV28 to TRBJ2-3, with 7 bases identical to TRBD2. The CDR3 is 12 amino acids. J gave up 12 bases and V 3 bases, and 6 bases lay outside the gene matches. Germline lookup yields CDR1 MDHEN and CDR2 SYDVKM. The CDR3 DNA is TGTGCCAGCAGTTTTGGGCGGGAGCCCCAGTATTTT. Its translation is CASSFGREPQYF.

The rearrangement joins TRBV7-9 to TRBJ1-2; D unclear. With 6 bases removed from V and 4 bases from J, the gap between germline ends came to 18 bases. Germline V gives CDR1 SEHNR, CDR2 FQNEAQ (reference sequence). The CDR3 is made up of 15 amino acids. Here the CDR3 reads CASSPTGRAGYGYTF. The CDR3, as DNA: TGTGCCAGCAGTCCTACGGGGAGGGCTGGCTATGGCTACACCTTC.

The J gene is TRBJ2-7, the V gene TRBV19; 9 nucleotides agree with TRBD2. Per the germline V gene, CDR1 is LNHDA and CDR2 is SQIVND (reference sequence). The V and J ends lost 5 bases and 0 bases, in that order; junction bases with no gene match: 5. The CDR3 is 15 amino acids. The CDR3 spells CASSSASGASYEQYF. CDR3 nucleotide sequence: TGTGCCAGTAGTTCGGCTAGCGGGGCCTCCTACGAGCAGTACTTC.

V and J are TRBV28 and TRBJ1-5; a weak D match, TRBD1 (5 bases). The CDR3 totals 16 residues. Trimming stripped 6 bases from V and 2 bases from J, with 17 bases between. Germline CDR1 reads MDHEN; CDR2 reads SYDVKM. Written as DNA, the CDR3 is TGTGCCAGCAGCCGCTCATGGGGCAGGGGCAATCAGCCCCAGCATTTT. Translating it yields CASSRSWGRGNQPQHF.

This chain joins TRBV7-2 and TRBJ1-5; TRBD1 is a possible D gene (5 bases). The CDR3 contains 13 residues. V lost 5 bases, J lost 7 bases, and 12 bases lay in between. The germline V gene encodes CDR1 SGHTA and CDR2 FQGNSA. The CDR3: CASSGPAGQPQHF. The CDR3 DNA follows: TGTGCCAGCAGCGGACCTGCAGGGCAGCCCCAGCATTTT. Drawing the rest from reference TRBV7-2 and TRBJ1-5, the complete variable domain is GAGVSQSPSNKVTEKGKDVELRCDPISGHTALYWYRQSLGQGLEFLIYFQGNSAPDKSGLPSDRFSAERTGGSVSTLTIQRTQQEDSAVYLCASSGPAGQPQHFGDGTRLSIL.

A few counts support this clone. V is TRBV5-1 and J is TRBJ2-5; 8 nucleotides agree with TRBD2. The V gene's germline CDR1 is SGHRS and CDR2 YFSETQ. The CDR3 runs 15 residues. The J segment lost 5 bases and the V segment lost 2 bases, leaving 8 bases of the junction unmatched. CDR3: CASSLLSGSYETQYF. DNA for the CDR3: TGCGCCAGCAGCTTACTGAGCGGGAGCTACGAGACCCAGTACTTC. The full variable domain, its missing parts supplied by reference TRBV5-1 and TRBJ2-5, is KAGVTQTPRYLIKTRGQQVTLSCSPISGHRSVSWYQQTPGQGLQFLFEYFSETQRNKGNFPGRFSGRQFSNSRSEMNVSTLELGDSALYLCASSLLSGSYETQYFGPGTRLLVL.

The chain employs TRBV6-1 and TRBJ2-1, with 10 bases aligning to TRBD1. Unmatched junction bases numbered 11, after V lost 8 bases and J lost 7 bases. The CDR3 runs 15 residues. Germline values: CDR1 MNHNS, CDR2 SASEGT. CDR3 in amino acids: CASLTTGGAGNEQFF. The CDR3, as DNA: TGTGCCAGCCTTACGACAGGGGGCGCGGGGAATGAGCAGTTCTTC.